This TCR beta chain was found in a study of control samples from healthy donors and cancer patients (dated by TCRdb to the early 2020s). The library relied on the immunoSEQ multiplex PCR assay. TCRdb holds this immuneACCESS table with in-frame rearrangements only. Some clones are missing; in checked studies, unresolved V genes explain under half, and the rest has no known cause. This sample has some 150,000 clones in its table, and around nine tenths of those were observed once. The top ten clonotypes cover around 4.6% of the sample. Turning to this clone: Its binding antigen is unknown. No per-base quality is available; no much larger clone lies one base away.

Sequences were obtained from blood. This TCR was recovered from a young man in good health.

The CDR3 reads CASSDRDNSPLHF. Read as DNA, the sequence is TGTGCCAGCTCCGACAGGGATAATTCACCCCTCCACTTT. The chain is assembled from TRBV18 and TRBJ1-6; 7 nucleotides in the junction match TRBD1. The germline V gene supplies CDR1 KGHSH and CDR2 LQKENI. V is cut back by 6 bases and J by 5 bases, with 1 base in the junction unmatched. Including the terminal cysteine and phenylalanine, the CDR3 comprises 13 residues. Kept here is only the CDR3 DNA, which spans 39 bases and is read in frame from base 1.